The 31 T cell receptor beta chains in this list originate from one sample, sequenced in a study of cytomegalovirus exposure and HLA in healthy donors. A multiplex PCR was run with 60 Vbeta primers and 13 Jbeta primers. TCRdb keeps only in-frame clones here, not all; method: immunoSEQ multiplex PCR. The data contain more than 95,000 clones, 60% to 80% of them singletons. Sequencing used PBMCs. Receptors originate from a man between 60 and 70 years old in good health and CMV-seronegative.

This chain joins TRBV12-5 and TRBJ1-4, with D uncertain. This CDR3 comprises 15 residues. V was trimmed by 1 base and J by 4 bases, leaving 10 bases between them. Germline CDR1 and CDR2: LGHNT and FRNRAP. CDR3 amino acids: CASGLGTTINEKLFF. The CDR3 DNA is TGTGCTAGTGGTTTGGGAACAACCATTAATGAAAAACTGTTTTTT.

V is TRBV7-8 and J is TRBJ1-2; D is unresolved. The V end lost 4 bases, the J end lost 4 bases, and 10 bases lay between the germline ends. Germline V gene data show CDR1 as SGHVS and CDR2 as FQNEAQ. The CDR3 consists of 13 residues. This CDR3 reads CASSSAGFYGYTF. The CDR3 DNA is TGTGCCAGCAGCTCGGCAGGCTTCTATGGCTACACCTTC.

The chain couples TRBV10-3 to TRBJ2-1; 10 positions match TRBD2. The germline V gene encodes CDR1 ENHRY and CDR2 SYGVKD. The CDR3 is 15 amino acids. V shed 6 bases, J shed 8 bases, and the junction held 10 bases outside the gene matches. The CDR3 region is CAISLLAGASHEQFF. Written as DNA, the CDR3 is TGTGCCATCAGCCTTCTAGCGGGAGCGTCCCATGAGCAGTTCTTC.

A single count supports this clone. The V gene is TRBV7-8, the J gene TRBJ2-5; TRBD2 aligns across 12 bases. Germline V gene data show CDR1 as SGHVS and CDR2 as FQNEAQ. The CDR3 has 13 residues. V shed 7 bases and J 5 bases; nucleotides not matched to a gene: 2. This chain's CDR3 is CASTLAGGETQYF. DNA of the CDR3: TGTGCCAGCACCCTAGCGGGGGGGGAGACCCAGTACTTC.

Comment on this clone: A read error may produce the germline difference seen at one junction end. This chain connects TRBV5-1 to TRBJ2-1, with TRBD2 matching over 7 bases. Looked up from germline, CDR1 is SGHRS and CDR2 is YFSETQ. The CDR3 loop spans 19 amino acids. The CDR3 nucleotides read TGCACCAGCAGCTTGAACCCTAGCGGTGCCCTGAGCTCCTACAATGAGCAGTTCTTC. This translates into CTSSLNPSGALSSYNEQFF.

The genes are TRBV19 and TRBJ2-1; D gene ambiguous. Germline V gene lookup returns CDR1 LNHDA and CDR2 SQIVND (reference sequence). This CDR3 contains 18 residues. V gave up 4 bases and J gave up 0 bases, with 19 bases separating them. The CDR3 loop is CASSRKVTALSSYNEQFF. CDR3 sequence (DNA): TGTGCCAGTAGTAGGAAGGTGACTGCATTGAGCTCCTACAATGAGCAGTTCTTC.

To note about this clone: Other DNA sequences from this sample encode an identical CDR3 as well. V is TRBV28 and J is TRBJ1-1; TRBD1 might be the D (5 bases). Trimming cost V 5 bases and J 4 bases, with 11 bases left between them. Germline CDR1 MDHEN, CDR2 SYDVKM. This CDR3 region has 13 residues. The CDR3 region is CASSLSGGTEAFF. The CDR3 region has the DNA TGTGCCAGCAGTCTCTCCGGGGGCACTGAAGCTTTCTTT.

The rearrangement links TRBV28 to TRBJ1-2; 7 bases align to TRBD1. J was trimmed by 1 base and V by 4 bases; bases with no gene match: 3. Germline CDR1 reads MDHEN; CDR2 reads SYDVKM. This CDR3 contains 14 residues. In nucleotides, the CDR3 is TGTGCCAGCAGTTCTCAGGGGGGTAACTATGGCTACACCTTC. Translation gives CASSSQGGNYGYTF.

This sequence joins TRBV7-6 and TRBJ2-7; weak D call: TRBD2 (6 bases). Per germline, CDR1 SGHVS and CDR2 FNYEAQ. V was clipped by 1 base and J by 4 bases, with 11 bases between them. The CDR3 is 14 residues long. In DNA, the CDR3 is TGTGCCAGCAGCTTAGGAACGGGAGCTTACGAGCAGTACTTC. This codes for CASSLGTGAYEQYF.

The chain couples TRBV11-2 to TRBJ1-3; TRBD1 aligns across 8 bases. The germline V gene encodes CDR1 SGHAT and CDR2 FQNNGV. V was pared by 0 bases and J by 3 bases, with 7 bases of the junction left unmatched. The CDR3 is 17 residues long. CDR3 DNA sequence: TGTGCCAGCAGCTTAGATATTTGGACAGGGAGTGGAAACACCATATATTTT. The encoded protein is CASSLDIWTGSGNTIYF.

The gene calls are TRBV5-6 and TRBJ2-1; possible D gene TRBD2, 6 bases. CDR1 SGHDT and CDR2 YYEEEE come from the germline V gene. CDR3 size: 17 residues. Deletions cut 4 bases from V and 2 bases from J, with 19 bases between. This CDR3 is CASSSPLDERAYNEQFF. In DNA form, the CDR3 reads TGTGCCAGCAGCAGTCCTCTCGACGAGCGGGCCTACAATGAGCAGTTCTTC.

The chain recombines TRBV5-1 with TRBJ1-2, with TRBD1 matching 10 bases. Germline V CDR1 and CDR2: SGHRS, YFSETQ. CDR3 length: 16 amino acids. With 0 bases clipped from V and 0 bases from J, the junction kept 2 bases outside the gene matches. The CDR3 DNA reads as TGCGCCAGCAGCTTGGTAGGACAGGGGGCTAACTATGGCTACACCTTC. This gives the protein CASSLVGQGANYGYTF. Full variable domain (rest looked up from reference TRBV5-1 and TRBJ1-2): KAGVTQTPRYLIKTRGQQVTLSCSPISGHRSVSWYQQTPGQGLQFLFEYFSETQRNKGNFPGRFSGRQFSNSRSEMNVSTLELGDSALYLCASSLVGQGANYGYTFGSGTRLTVV.

Only a few counts were recorded for this clone. The chain is built from TRBV14 and TRBJ2-1; D unclear. Deletions cut 1 base from V and 0 bases from J, with 19 bases between. This CDR3 has 19 amino acids. Per the germline V gene, CDR1 is SGHDN and CDR2 is FVKESK. The CDR3 sequence: CASSQAAVRGSSSYNEQFF. The CDR3 DNA follows: TGTGCCAGCAGCCAAGCTGCGGTACGCGGCAGCAGCTCCTACAATGAGCAGTTCTTC.

This chain connects TRBV11-2 to TRBJ2-1; the match to TRBD2 covers 16 bases. This CDR3 is 18 amino acids long. The trim removed 1 base at V and 9 bases at J, leaving 9 bases unmatched. Germline assignment: CDR1 SGHAT and CDR2 FQNNGV. The CDR3 bases are TGTGCCAGCAGCTTAGCCCAGGGACTAGCGGGGGGGCGGAGTGAGCAGTTCTTC. This sequence encodes CASSLAQGLAGGRSEQFF.

This clone has more than one count but fewer than ten. CDR3 nucleotides: TGCGCCAGCAGCAGACAGACAGGGTTATGGGCAACTAATGAAAAACTGTTTTTT. Its translation is CASSRQTGLWATNEKLFF. V and J are TRBV5-1 and TRBJ1-4, with TRBD1 matching 7 bases. This CDR3 contains 18 residues. The V segment lost 4 bases and the J segment 0 bases; nucleotides outside the gene matches: 12. CDR1 SGHRS and CDR2 YFSETQ come from the germline V gene.

The chain carries TRBV25-1 and TRBJ2-7; 8 positions match TRBD1. The length of the CDR3 is 16 residues. Germline assignment: CDR1 MGHDK and CDR2 SYGVNS. The J segment lost 4 bases and the V segment lost 4 bases, leaving 12 bases of the junction unmatched. The CDR3 bases are TGTGCCAGCAGTGCCCACTCAGGGGGCAGGGTATACGAGCAGTACTTC. Its translation: CASSAHSGGRVYEQYF.

The chain links TRBV27 to TRBJ2-2; TRBD2 matches 8 bases. Germline V gene lookup returns CDR1 MNHEY and CDR2 SMNVEV (reference sequence). This CDR3 is built from 19 residues. The trim removed 3 bases at V and 0 bases at J, leaving 12 bases unmatched. The CDR3: CASSFLASGFGANTGELFF. In nucleotides, the CDR3 is TGTGCCAGCAGTTTCCTGGCTAGCGGGTTCGGCGCGAACACCGGGGAGCTGTTTTTT.

This clone was detected only a few times. The V and J genes are TRBV5-6 and TRBJ2-1; perhaps TRBD2 as D (6 bases). The germline V gene has CDR1 SGHDT and CDR2 YYEEEE. Trimming took 4 bases from V and 4 from J, leaving 9 bases between them. CDR3 length: 13 amino acids. The CDR3 coding sequence is TGTGCCAGCAGCCCACGGGGGTACAATGAGCAGTTCTTC. Translation gives CASSPRGYNEQFF.

V gene TRBV15 combines with J gene TRBJ2-1, with D possibly being TRBD2 (7 bases). This CDR3 has 15 residues. V dropped 0 bases and J dropped 14 bases, with 20 bases sitting between them. CDR1 is LNHNV, CDR2 YYDKDF, per germline (reference sequence). CDR3 in DNA: TGTGCCACCAGCAGAGATTGGGGGTCGGGGGGCGAGAAGTTCTTC. Translating gives CATSRDWGSGGEKFF. Supplemented by reference TRBV15 and TRBJ2-1, the full variable domain reads DAMVIQNPRYQVTQFGKPVTLSCSQTLNHNVMYWYQQKSSQAPKLLFHYYDKDFNNEADTPDNFQSRRPNTSFCFLDIRSPGLGDTAMYLCATSRDWGSGGEKFFGPGTRLTVL.

The rearrangement uses TRBV6-5 and TRBJ1-5, with TRBD1 identical over 9 bases. The V gene's germline CDR1 is MNHEY and CDR2 SVGAGI. Losses at the gene ends were 6 bases for V and 2 bases for J; bases not matched to a gene: 5. The CDR3 sequence is 15 residues long. The CDR3 bases are TGTGCCAGCAGCGGGGGACAGGGAGGCAATCAGCCCCAGCATTTT. Its translation: CASSGGQGGNQPQHF.

This clone was recorded a few times. The rearrangement links TRBV7-3 to TRBJ1-1; 7 nucleotides match TRBD1. J lost 3 bases, V lost 3 bases, and 1 base had no gene match. CDR3 length: 13 residues. Per germline, CDR1 SGHTA and CDR2 FQGTGA. Written as DNA, the CDR3 is TGTGCCAGCAGCTTCGGACAGGACACTGAAGCTTTCTTT. Residues: CASSFGQDTEAFF.

V and J are TRBV27 and TRBJ1-2, with D unclear. The CDR3 is made up of 15 amino acids. The V gene's germline CDR1 is MNHEY and CDR2 SMNVEV (reference sequence). With 2 bases removed from V and 5 bases from J, the gap between germline ends came to 15 bases. Here the CDR3 reads CASSLHPPETYGYTF. The CDR3 DNA is TGTGCCAGCAGTTTACACCCGCCGGAGACTTATGGCTACACCTTC.

The rearrangement uses TRBV6-1 and TRBJ2-7; possibly TRBD1 for D (5 bases). The germline V gene has CDR1 MNHNS and CDR2 SASEGT. V was trimmed by 2 bases and J by 4 bases, leaving 15 bases between them. The CDR3 loop spans 15 amino acids. DNA of the CDR3: TGTGCCAGCAGTGAAATCGAGACAGTGGGTTACGAGCAGTACTTC. Protein sequence: CASSEIETVGYEQYF.

CDR3 coding DNA: TGTGCCAGCAGCTTGGTTAGCGGGAGACTCACCGGGGAGCTGTTTTTT. Its translation is CASSLVSGRLTGELFF. This sequence joins TRBV5-6 and TRBJ2-2; 9 positions match TRBD2. V gave up 0 bases and J gave up 4 bases; unmatched junction bases: 4. Germline loops: CDR1 SGHDT, CDR2 YYEEEE. The CDR3 is made up of 16 amino acids.

The chain links TRBV19 to TRBJ2-5; D is undetermined. CDR1 and CDR2 from the germline V gene are LNHDA and SQIVND (reference sequence). Trimming removed 2 bases from V and 5 bases from J, with 3 bases in between. This CDR3 contains 11 residues. The CDR3 protein is CASSISETQYF. The CDR3 DNA reads as TGTGCCAGTAGTATATCGGAGACCCAGTACTTC.

The rearrangement links TRBV7-8 to TRBJ2-7; no clear D. Germline V gene lookup returns CDR1 SGHVS and CDR2 FQNEAQ. Trimming took off 5 bases at V and 5 bases at J, with 13 bases between the two ends. This CDR3 spans 13 amino acids. The CDR3 reads CASSLPRRDEQYF. The CDR3 DNA sequence: TGTGCCAGCAGCCTACCCCGCCGGGACGAGCAGTACTTC.

This clone has just a few counts. The chain employs TRBV11-3 and TRBJ2-3, with TRBD1 as a possible D gene (5 bases). Trimming left V 7 bases short and J 5 bases short, with 13 bases between. This CDR3 spans 13 amino acids. Germline V gives CDR1 SGHNT, CDR2 YENEEA. CDR3 amino acids: CASNDRSKDTQYF. CDR3 nucleotides: TGTGCCAGCAATGACAGATCCAAAGATACGCAGTATTTT. The whole variable domain, remainder taken from reference TRBV11-3 and TRBJ2-3, is EAGVVQSPRYKIIEKKQPVAFWCNPISGHNTLYWYLQNLGQGPELLIRYENEEAVDDSQLPKDRFSAERLKGVDSTLKIQPAELGDSAVYLCASNDRSKDTQYFGPGTRLTVL.

The genes are TRBV4-1 and TRBJ2-1, with TRBD2 identical over 11 bases. The CDR3 loop spans 15 amino acids. The germline gives CDR1 MGHRA, CDR2 YSYEKL. J gave up 9 bases and V 4 bases, and 8 bases lay outside the gene matches. CDR3 DNA sequence: TGCGCCAGCAGCCTAATAGCGGGAGGGCCGGTTGAGCAGTTCTTC. It translates to CASSLIAGGPVEQFF.

This chain joins TRBV5-5 and TRBJ2-1; tentatively, D is TRBD2 (6 bases). Trimming took 2 bases from V and 9 from J, leaving 9 bases between them. The germline V gene encodes CDR1 SGHKS and CDR2 YYEKEE (reference sequence). The CDR3 spans 12 residues. The CDR3 DNA follows: TGTGCCAGCAGCTTAATGGGGGGTGAGCAGTTCTTC. It encodes CASSLMGGEQFF. The full variable domain, rest sourced from reference TRBV5-5 and TRBJ2-1, is DAGVTQSPTHLIKTRGQQVTLRCSPISGHKSVSWYQQVLGQGPQFIFQYYEKEERGRGNFPDRFSARQFPNYSSELNVNALLLGDSALYLCASSLMGGEQFFGPGTRLTVL.

This clone was seen a single time. This sequence joins TRBV7-9 and TRBJ2-1, with 13 bases identical to TRBD2. Unmatched junction bases numbered 4, after V lost 5 bases and J lost 6 bases. This CDR3 has 15 amino acids. Germline CDR1 and CDR2: SEHNR and FQNEAQ (reference sequence). CDR3 nucleotides: TGTGCCAGCAGCAAACTAGCGGGAGGGCCCAATGAGCAGTTCTTC. Translating it yields CASSKLAGGPNEQFF.

This sequence joins TRBV27 and TRBJ2-7, with D possibly matching TRBD1 (5 bases). Trimming pared 0 bases from V and 2 bases from J, leaving 8 bases between. CDR1 is MNHEY, CDR2 SMNVEV, per germline (reference sequence). The CDR3 runs to 14 residues. This chain's CDR3 is CASSLSVQAYEQYF. The CDR3 coding sequence is TGTGCCAGCAGTTTATCCGTACAGGCCTACGAGCAGTACTTC.